Below, 25 T cell receptor beta chains from the same sample are listed, as sequenced in a study of T-cell reconstitution after alpha-beta-depleted transplantation in children. As it was prepared, the TCRbeta library received unique molecular identifiers. Using its own MiXCR run on the PCR reads, TCRdb lists one record per CDR3 protein. The data hold over 85,000 distinct CDR3 sequences, with 9% to 12% observed a single time. The material was PBMCs from the stem cell graft donor, obtained from the stem cell graft. The receptors derive from a human donor who donated a stem cell graft to a child with acute lymphoblastic leukemia.

This clonotype was observed at least ten times. The chain couples TRBV25-1 to TRBJ1-1; 7 bases line up with TRBD1. The V segment lost 5 bases and the J segment 0 bases; nucleotides outside the gene matches: 6. This CDR3 region has 15 residues. Looked up from germline, CDR1 is MGHDK and CDR2 is SYGVNS. CDR3 protein: CASSFTGAMNTEAFF. The CDR3, as DNA: TGTGCCAGCAGTTTTACAGGGGCCATGAACACTGAAGCTTTCTTT.

At least ten counts were recorded for this clonotype. The V gene is TRBV29-1, the J gene TRBJ2-7, with 8 bases lining up with TRBD2. V lost 5 bases to trimming and J lost 2 bases; unmatched junction nucleotides: 5. This CDR3 has 13 residues. Germline lookup yields CDR1 SQVTM and CDR2 ANQGSEA. CDR3 nucleotides: TGCAGCGTTCATAGCGGGGAGACCTACGAGCAGTACTTC. Its translation is CSVHSGETYEQYF.

The chain employs TRBV7-2 and TRBJ2-3; 9 bases align to TRBD2. Per germline, CDR1 SGHTA and CDR2 FQGNSA. The CDR3 loop spans 17 amino acids. The V segment lost 2 bases and the J segment 6 bases; nucleotides outside the gene matches: 12. This CDR3 is CASSLLASSGRGDTQYF. For the CDR3, the DNA is TGTGCCAGCAGCTTATTGGCGAGTAGCGGGAGAGGGGATACGCAGTATTTT.

This clonotype was picked up many times. This chain's CDR3 is CSAPDPRGGKSYEQYF. The CDR3 coding sequence is TGCAGTGCTCCCGACCCCCGGGGGGGAAAATCTTACGAGCAGTACTTC. The chain has TRBV20-1 and TRBJ2-7, with 8 positions matching TRBD2. The CDR3 contains 16 residues. From germline, CDR1 is DFQATT and CDR2 SNEGSKA (reference sequence). After removal of 5 bases from V and 4 bases from J, the junction contained 16 bases not matched to a gene.

In this sample, this clonotype turned up many times. The V call is TRBV7-6, the J call TRBJ2-2; D not resolved. The CDR3 sequence is 13 residues long. Trimming left V 5 bases short and J 4 bases short, with 8 bases between. Germline V gives CDR1 SGHVS, CDR2 FNYEAQ. CDR3 nucleotide sequence: TGTGCCAGCAGCCTCAGGTTCACCGGGGAGCTGTTTTTT. This encodes CASSLRFTGELFF.

This clonotype was recorded many times. V is TRBV27 and J is TRBJ2-6; TRBD1 or TRBD2 may be the D gene (5 bases each). V dropped 2 bases and J dropped 0 bases, with 14 bases sitting between them. The CDR3 spans 18 residues. Germline V CDR1 and CDR2: MNHEY, SMNVEV (reference sequence). Here the CDR3 DNA reads TGTGCCAGCAGTTTAAAGGGTGGGACCATCTCTGGGGCCAACGTCCTGACTTTC. Protein product: CASSLKGGTISGANVLTF.

This clonotype was detected many times. The rearrangement joins TRBV7-9 to TRBJ2-2, with D possibly TRBD2 on 5 matching bases. The germline V gene encodes CDR1 SEHNR and CDR2 FQNEAQ (reference sequence). Between the trimmed V and J ends, which lost 6 bases and 1 base, there was a span of 9 bases. The CDR3 sequence is 14 residues long. CDR3 region: CASRKTRNTGELFF. DNA for the CDR3: TGTGCCAGCAGAAAAACTAGGAACACCGGGGAGCTGTTTTTT.

Only a few counts were recorded for this clonotype. The chain links TRBV7-2 to TRBJ2-2; no firm D call. Germline CDR1 and CDR2: SGHTA and FQGNSA. This CDR3 has 15 amino acids. V dropped 5 bases and J dropped 4 bases, with 14 bases sitting between them. The CDR3 sequence: CASSPGVQVTGELFF. As DNA, the CDR3 is TGTGCCAGCAGCCCCGGAGTCCAAGTCACCGGGGAGCTGTTTTTT.

At least ten counts were recorded for this clonotype. The chain has TRBV30 and TRBJ1-2; D is uncertain. The CDR3 runs to 12 residues. CDR1 is GTSNPN and CDR2 is SVGIG in the germline V gene (reference sequence). V lost 3 bases and J lost 2, with 7 bases in between. The CDR3 DNA reads TGTGCCTGGAGCGGTCGGAACTATGGCTACACCTTC. Amino acid sequence: CAWSGRNYGYTF. The full variable domain, rest sourced from reference TRBV30 and TRBJ1-2, is SQTIHQWPATLVQPVGSPLSLECTVEGTSNPNLYWYRQAAGRGLQLLFYSVGIGQISSEVPQNLSASRPQDRQFILSSKKLLLSDSGFYLCAWSGRNYGYTFGSGTRLTVV.

At least ten counts were recorded for this clonotype. The chain employs TRBV27 and TRBJ1-1; TRBD1 matches at 7 bases. Germline CDR1 and CDR2: MNHEY and SMNVEV (reference sequence). This CDR3 has 16 residues. Trimming cost V 4 bases and J 7 bases; bases outside gene matches: 15. This CDR3 reads CASSSGQDSYFGEAFF. The CDR3 DNA is TGTGCCAGCAGTTCAGGACAGGATTCGTATTTCGGTGAAGCTTTCTTT.

This clonotype was observed a few times. One base away lies a much larger clone, so this may be a sequencing read error. The V and J genes are TRBV7-2 and TRBJ2-3; 8 bases match TRBD2. Germline V gene sequence: CDR1 SGHTA, CDR2 FQGNSA. The CDR3 contains 16 residues. The CDR3 protein is CGSSLALADSTDTQYF. The CDR3 DNA sequence: TGTGGCAGCAGCTTAGCACTAGCGGATAGCACAGATACGCAGTATTTT.

This clonotype was observed many times. The chain uses TRBV27 and TRBJ2-2; TRBD1 aligns across 10 bases. Germline V CDR1 and CDR2: MNHEY, SMNVEV (reference sequence). Trimming took 5 bases from V and 4 from J; bases not matched to a gene: 7. The CDR3 extends over 16 amino acids. CDR3 sequence (DNA): TGTGCCAGCAGTCGACTAGGACAGGGGGGCACCGGGGAGCTGTTTTTT. Residues: CASSRLGQGGTGELFF.

Note on this clonotype: A read error may be the cause here, since a much bigger clone is one base away. The rearrangement uses TRBV19 and TRBJ2-6; weak D call: TRBD1 (5 bases). This CDR3 region has 17 residues. Germline lookup yields CDR1 LNHDA and CDR2 SQIVND (reference sequence). The CDR3 nucleotides are TGTGCCAGTAGTTCTTCCCTCCAGAGCTCTGGGGCCAGCGTCCTGACTTTC. Its translation is CASSSSLQSSGASVLTF. The full variable domain, its missing parts supplied by reference TRBV19 and TRBJ2-6, is DGGITQSPKYLFRKEGQNVTLSCEQNLNHDAMYWYRQDPGQGLRLIYYSQIVNDFQKGDIAEGYSVSREKKESFPLTVTSAQKNPTAFYLCASSSSLQSSGASVLTFGAGSRLTVL.

This clonotype came up many times. J is TRBJ1-4 and V is TRBV4-1, with 11 bases that match TRBD1. Germline-derived CDR1 and CDR2 are MGHRA and YSYEKL. This CDR3 region has 15 residues. Trimming took 0 bases from V and 10 from J; bases not matched to a gene: 4. The CDR3 loop is CASSQEDRGRGKLFF. CDR3 coding DNA: TGCGCCAGCAGCCAAGAGGACAGGGGGCGCGGAAAACTGTTTTTT.

This clonotype has ten or more counts. V and J are TRBV7-2 and TRBJ1-6, with 9 bases matching TRBD1. J was trimmed by 6 bases and V by 6 bases; bases with no gene match: 3. The V gene's germline CDR1 is SGHTA and CDR2 FQGNSA. CDR3 length: 14 residues. CDR3 DNA: TGTGCCAGCAGACAGGGGGCGGGTAATTCACCCCTCCACTTT. This gives the protein CASRQGAGNSPLHF.

This chain connects TRBV15 to TRBJ1-1; no reliable D call. The CDR3 runs to 14 residues. Trimming cost V 0 bases and J 4 bases, with 9 bases left between them. From germline, CDR1 is LNHNV and CDR2 YYDKDF (reference sequence). The CDR3 reads CATSRDPDATEAFF. CDR3 DNA sequence: TGTGCCACCAGCAGAGATCCGGATGCCACTGAAGCTTTCTTT.

At least ten counts were recorded for this clonotype. V gene TRBV20-1 combines with J gene TRBJ1-5, with TRBD1 matching 10 bases. The germline V gene encodes CDR1 DFQATT and CDR2 SNEGSKA (reference sequence). V lost 1 base and J lost 1; bases outside the gene matches: 7. The CDR3 totals 17 residues. CDR3 residues: CSARGTGGVPSNQPQHF. DNA of the CDR3: TGCAGTGCTAGAGGGACAGGGGGAGTCCCCAGCAATCAGCCCCAGCATTTT.

Many counts were recorded for this clonotype. This chain joins TRBV29-1 and TRBJ2-1; possibly TRBD1 or TRBD2 for D (5 bases each). The CDR3 has 14 amino acids. Trimming stripped 2 bases from V and 4 bases from J, with 12 bases between. Germline CDR1 reads SQVTM; CDR2 reads ANQGSEA. The CDR3, as DNA: TGCAGCGTTGAAAGGGACGGAAATTACAATGAGCAGTTCTTC. This encodes CSVERDGNYNEQFF.

A note on this clonotype: This may arise from a read error, as a much more abundant clone is one base away. The chain couples TRBV6-4 to TRBJ1-2; TRBD1 aligns across 8 bases. The CDR3 spans 15 residues. With 2 bases clipped from V and 7 bases from J, the junction kept 9 bases outside the gene matches. Germline-derived CDR1 and CDR2 are MRHNA and SNTAGT. CDR3 amino acids: CASSDTAGGHSGYTF. The CDR3 DNA reads as TGTGCCAGCAGTGACACGGCAGGGGGCCACTCTGGCTACACCTTC.

This clonotype was observed at least ten times. J is TRBJ1-4 and V is TRBV12-3 or TRBV12-4; unclear D gene. V was trimmed by 3 bases and J by 5 bases, leaving 4 bases between them. The CDR3 covers 12 residues. The CDR3 spells CASSLGNEKLFF. The CDR3 DNA is TGTGCCAGCAGTTTGGGGAATGAAAAACTGTTTTTT.

This clonotype was seen many times. The V gene is TRBV9, the J gene TRBJ1-6; D uncertain. This CDR3 has 13 amino acids. The germline CDR1 and CDR2 sequences are SGDLS and YYNGEE. Trimming removed 0 bases from V and 12 bases from J, with 10 bases in between. Here the CDR3 DNA reads TGTGCCAGCAGCGTAGACATAGGAGAACCCCTCCACTTT. The encoded protein is CASSVDIGEPLHF.

Many counts were recorded for this clonotype. V and J are TRBV7-2 and TRBJ1-5; no clear D. Germline V gives CDR1 SGHTA, CDR2 FQGNSA. V was clipped by 1 base and J by 6 bases, with 13 bases between them. CDR3 length: 15 residues. The CDR3 here is CASSLDRGLGQPQHF. The DNA of the CDR3 is TGTGCCAGCAGCTTAGACAGAGGGCTTGGTCAGCCCCAGCATTTT.

This clonotype has a count of ten or more. This rearrangement joins TRBV29-1 to TRBJ1-1; D may be TRBD1 (5 bases). Trimming took 1 base from V and 8 from J, leaving 17 bases between them. The CDR3 has 14 amino acids. Germline V gives CDR1 SQVTM, CDR2 ANQGSEA. The CDR3 loop is CSVEGQAGRDEAFF. CDR3 DNA: TGCAGCGTTGAAGGACAAGCAGGGAGGGACGAAGCTTTCTTT.

This clonotype was seen only a few times. The junction departs from the called germline gene at one end, perhaps through a read error. The CDR3 DNA is TGTGCCAGCAGCTACAACAGGGGCATGTCCAAAAACAGTCAGTACTTC. Its protein product is CASSYNRGMSKNSQYF. The chain has TRBV7-2 and TRBJ2-4, with 7 bases fitting TRBD1. The germline gives CDR1 SGHTA, CDR2 FQGNSA. The CDR3 totals 16 residues.

This clonotype was recorded many times. The gene calls are TRBV11-3 and TRBJ2-3, with 10 bases identical to TRBD2. Germline CDR1 SGHNT, CDR2 YENEEA. The CDR3 length is 17 residues. The V and J ends lost 5 bases and 3 bases, in that order; junction bases with no gene match: 11. CDR3 nucleotides: TGTGCCAGCAGCCCCCGGGCTAGCGGGAGCGGGACAGATACGCAGTATTTT. Protein sequence: CASSPRASGSGTDTQYF.